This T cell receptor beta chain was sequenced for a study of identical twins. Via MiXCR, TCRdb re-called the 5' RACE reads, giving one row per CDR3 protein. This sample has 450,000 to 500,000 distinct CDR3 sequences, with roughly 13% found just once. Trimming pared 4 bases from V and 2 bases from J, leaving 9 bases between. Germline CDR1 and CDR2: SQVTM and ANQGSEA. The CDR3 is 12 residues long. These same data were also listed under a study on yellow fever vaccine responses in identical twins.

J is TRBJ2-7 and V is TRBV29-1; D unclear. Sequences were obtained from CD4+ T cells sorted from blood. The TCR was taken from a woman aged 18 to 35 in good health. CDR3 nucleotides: TGCAGCGTTGTAGAAGGGACCTACGAGCAGTACTTC. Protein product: CSVVEGTYEQYF.